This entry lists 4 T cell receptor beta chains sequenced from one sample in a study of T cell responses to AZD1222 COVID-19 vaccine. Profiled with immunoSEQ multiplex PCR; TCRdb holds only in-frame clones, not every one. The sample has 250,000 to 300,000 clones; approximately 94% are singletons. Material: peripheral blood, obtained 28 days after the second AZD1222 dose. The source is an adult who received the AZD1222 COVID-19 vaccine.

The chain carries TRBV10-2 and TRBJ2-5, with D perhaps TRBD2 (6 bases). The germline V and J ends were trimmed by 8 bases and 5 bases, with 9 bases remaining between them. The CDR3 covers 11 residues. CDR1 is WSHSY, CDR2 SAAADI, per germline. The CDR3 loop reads CASGTWETQYF. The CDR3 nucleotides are TGCGCCAGCGGGACTTGGGAGACCCAGTACTTC.

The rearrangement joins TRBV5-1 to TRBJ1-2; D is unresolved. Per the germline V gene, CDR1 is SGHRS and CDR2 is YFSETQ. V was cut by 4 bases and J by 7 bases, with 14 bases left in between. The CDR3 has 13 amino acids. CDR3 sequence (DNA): TGCGCCAGCAGCCCAGAACGAGGATCTGGCTACACCTTC. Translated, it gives CASSPERGSGYTF. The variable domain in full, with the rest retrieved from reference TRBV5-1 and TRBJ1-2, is KAGVTQTPRYLIKTRGQQVTLSCSPISGHRSVSWYQQTPGQGLQFLFEYFSETQRNKGNFPGRFSGRQFSNSRSEMNVSTLELGDSALYLCASSPERGSGYTFGSGTRLTVV.

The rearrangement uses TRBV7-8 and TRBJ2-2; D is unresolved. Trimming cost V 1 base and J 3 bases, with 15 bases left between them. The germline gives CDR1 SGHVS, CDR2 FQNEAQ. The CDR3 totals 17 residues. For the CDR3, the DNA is TGTGCCAGCAGCTTAGAGGGCAGGTGGGATGACACCGGGGAGCTGTTTTTT. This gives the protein CASSLEGRWDDTGELFF.

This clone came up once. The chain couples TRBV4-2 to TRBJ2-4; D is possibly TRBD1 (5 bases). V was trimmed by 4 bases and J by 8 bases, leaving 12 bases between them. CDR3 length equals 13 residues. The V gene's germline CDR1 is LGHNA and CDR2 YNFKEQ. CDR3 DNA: TGTGCCAGCAGCCCCCAGGGATCGCACATTCAGTACTTC. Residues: CASSPQGSHIQYF.